Below are 10 T cell receptor beta chains sequenced from a single sample in a study of cytomegalovirus exposure and HLA in healthy donors. The study ran its PCR with 60 Vbeta and 13 Jbeta primers. Generated by immunoSEQ multiplex PCR, the TCRdb table keeps only in-frame clones and is missing some. The sample includes fewer than 100,000 clones, approximately 81% seen only once; the top ten take approximately 4%. Sequenced material: PBMCs. All receptors derive from a woman in her thirties or forties in good health and CMV-seropositive.

The chain has TRBV5-5 and TRBJ2-2, with 9 bases lining up with TRBD1. The CDR3 is made up of 15 amino acids. The V and J ends lost 3 bases and 6 bases, in that order; junction bases with no gene match: 6. Looked up from germline, CDR1 is SGHKS and CDR2 is YYEKEE (reference sequence). In DNA form, the CDR3 reads TGTGCCAGCAGCTCGACAGGGGGGTTGGCCGGGGAGCTGTTTTTT. Its translation is CASSSTGGLAGELFF.

CDR3 sequence (DNA): TGTGCCAGTTTAGGGACTAGCGGAAATTCGGCGTACAATGAGCAGTTCTTC. Its protein is CASLGTSGNSAYNEQFF. The chain is built from TRBV25-1 and TRBJ2-1; 11 bases match TRBD2. The V and J ends lost 9 bases and 4 bases, in that order; junction bases with no gene match: 14. CDR3 length: 17 amino acids. Germline lookup yields CDR1 MGHDK and CDR2 SYGVNS.

The V gene is TRBV19, the J gene TRBJ1-5; D is possibly TRBD1 (6 bases). CDR3 length: 14 amino acids. The germline CDR1 and CDR2 sequences are LNHDA and SQIVND (reference sequence). V lost 1 base and J lost 5, with 9 bases in between. The CDR3 is CASSIVRGDQPQHF. The CDR3 DNA follows: TGTGCCAGTAGTATAGTCAGGGGCGATCAGCCCCAGCATTTT.

The chain is built from TRBV5-1 and TRBJ2-5, with D uncertain. Germline V gene data show CDR1 as SGHRS and CDR2 as YFSETQ. V was clipped by 1 base and J by 1 base, with 11 bases between them. This CDR3 region has 15 residues. The DNA of the CDR3 is TGCGCCAGCAGCTTGTTAGCTGAGAGCCAAGAGACCCAGTACTTC. It specifies CASSLLAESQETQYF.

The CDR3 DNA follows: TGTGCCAGCAGCACCGGACAGGGGCCTCCTTATAATGAAAAACTGTTTTTT. The encoded protein is CASSTGQGPPYNEKLFF. The chain employs TRBV5-6 and TRBJ1-4; 9 nucleotides align to TRBD1. The CDR3 contains 17 residues. CDR1 and CDR2 from the germline V gene are SGHDT and YYEEEE. Losses at the gene ends were 4 bases for V and 4 bases for J; bases not matched to a gene: 11.

V usage is TRBV2 and J usage is TRBJ1-5; possibly TRBD1 for D (6 bases). CDR1 and CDR2 (germline): SNHLY, FYNNEI. The length of the CDR3 is 16 residues. V was pared by 2 bases and J by 5 bases, with 16 bases between. CDR3 loop: CASSEHTTGTHQPQHF. CDR3 in DNA: TGTGCCAGCAGTGAACATACGACAGGTACTCATCAGCCCCAGCATTTT.

The CDR3 reads CASAGNSYEQYF. CDR3 nucleotide sequence: TGTGCCAGCGCAGGGAACTCCTACGAGCAGTACTTC. The chain couples TRBV28 to TRBJ2-7, with D possibly TRBD1 on 5 matching bases. V shed 8 bases and J shed 0 bases, with 8 bases lying between them. The length of the CDR3 is 12 residues. Germline-derived CDR1 and CDR2 are MDHEN and SYDVKM.

This chain joins TRBV19 and TRBJ2-3, with 7 bases aligning to TRBD2. Germline V CDR1 and CDR2: LNHDA, SQIVND (reference sequence). The CDR3 sequence is 15 residues long. V trimming: 3 bases; J trimming: 6 bases; junction bases outside the gene matches: 9. CDR3 amino acids: CASSMGGQVVDTQYF. In nucleotides, the CDR3 is TGTGCCAGTAGTATGGGAGGGCAGGTGGTCGATACGCAGTATTTT.

In its sample, this clone was seen once. V gene TRBV7-2 combines with J gene TRBJ2-1; 12 nucleotides match TRBD2. The CDR3 length is 18 residues. Germline CDR1 and CDR2: SGHTA and FQGNSA. With 4 bases clipped from V and 8 bases from J, the junction kept 15 bases outside the gene matches. CDR3 protein: CASSSHESSGRDGDEQFF. CDR3 coding DNA: TGTGCCAGCAGCTCCCATGAGTCTAGCGGGAGGGATGGGGATGAGCAGTTCTTC.

V is TRBV6-1 and J is TRBJ2-7, with a tentative D call TRBD2 (8 bases). Germline CDR1 reads MNHNS; CDR2 reads SASEGT. CDR3 length: 15 amino acids. Trimming removed 8 bases at V and 5 bases at J, with 22 bases between. The CDR3 DNA reads TGTGCCAGCGTGACAGGGTCAGCGGGAGCACACGAGCAGTACTTC. It codes for CASVTGSAGAHEQYF.